The source of this T cell receptor beta chain is a study of cytomegalovirus exposure and HLA in healthy donors. The CDR3 loop spans 14 amino acids. V was shortened by 0 bases and J by 5 bases, with 11 bases between the two germline ends. CDR1 KGHSY and CDR2 FQNENV come from the germline V gene. This clone was seen a handful of times. PCR employed 60 Vbeta and 13 Jbeta primers. Produced via immunoSEQ multiplex PCR; TCRdb's table is partial and in-frame only. This table has roughly 200,000 clones, about 69% appearing once. Likely unrecorded immune exposures existed in these nominally healthy donors. The V and J genes are TRBV16 and TRBJ2-7; perhaps TRBD1 as D (6 bases). The sequenced sample was PBMCs. This clonotype was sampled from a male donor in good health and CMV-seronegative. The CDR3 here is CASSQSHRANEQYF. DNA of the CDR3: TGTGCCAGCAGCCAATCCCACAGGGCTAACGAGCAGTACTTC.